This T cell receptor (beta chain) is from a study of T cell repertoires in cytomegalovirus infection. Study-wide results and limits: HLA-C-restricted CMV clonotypes gave the most frequent clonotype in two of eight donors.

V lost 5 bases, J lost 2 bases, and 10 bases lay in between. The CDR3 is 13 residues long. Worth noting for this clonotype: Its cognate antigen is unknown.

TCRdb independently ran MiXCR on the reads; one entry per CDR3 protein. The sample includes 80,000 to 95,000 distinct CDR3 sequences, approximately 32% of them seen just once. V is TRBV12-3 or TRBV12-4 and J is TRBJ2-7; no clear D. This receptor was identified in a human donor in good health (CMV status not recorded). Some clones in this sample may be carry-over from other donors' samples. The sample in question was CD8+ T cells from cultured PBMCs, obtained from culture after CMV antigen stimulation. CDR3 loop: CASSATITYEQYF. Here the CDR3 DNA reads TGTGCCAGCAGTGCGACAATTACCTACGAGCAGTACTTC.